This T cell receptor beta chain stems from a study of blood T cell repertoires in COVID-19. Overall study context: Samples of COVID-19 (acute and convalescent) were obtained from the United States, Italy and Spain. T cells, B-cell-depleted T cells, or PBMCs supplied cDNA or gDNA.

Germline values: CDR1 SGHDN, CDR2 FVKESK. CDR3 length equals 15 residues. Trimming stripped 4 bases from V and 11 bases from J, with 23 bases between. Original processing notes: Nucleated cell counts were estimated from reference gene primer amplification. Sequencing used immunoSEQ multiplex PCR; TCRdb keeps in-frame clones, though not all of them. Clone size and the V and J calls come from that table; the DNA yielded D and trimming. The table has 190,000 or so clones, roughly 86% seen once. Input material: peripheral blood. This TCR was recovered from a man aged 35 to 55 with active or convalescent COVID-19. J is TRBJ1-1 and V is TRBV14, with D uncertain. The CDR3 DNA is TGTGCCAGCAGCCGCGAGACGAGTGGACGGATAGCGGCTTTCTTT. It translates to CASSRETSGRIAAFF.